This T cell receptor beta chain comes out of a study of T cells in Graves' hyperthyroidism and ophthalmopathy. Amplified regions were TCR beta CDR3 sequences from RNA transcripts. The HTBI primer set was used in a first-round RT-PCR of the TCR CDR3. MiXCR, applied by TCRdb to the multiplex PCR reads, yields one record per CDR3 protein. The data hold under 400,000 distinct CDR3 sequences, with around a quarter observed a single time. Findings and limits, study-wide: Most expanded thyroid clonotypes above 0.001 recurred in blood.

Graves' hyperthyroidism without ophthalmopathy progression within 18 months was termed stable. Lactation, pregnancy, other autoimmune disease or uncontrolled infection led to exclusion of patients. A roughly 9.7 ml volume of fresh peripheral blood provided the PBMCs. This clonotype was counted only a few times. Its antigen remains unidentified. This clonotype was obtained from a man aged 50-59 years with Graves' hyperthyroidism. Sequencing was done on a sample of blood.

Written as DNA, the CDR3 is TGTGCCAGCAGCTTAGCGAGTGGCGGGAGATACACAGATACGCAGTATTTT. Its protein product is CASSLASGGRYTDTQYF. The V call is TRBV7-8, the J call TRBJ2-3; 7 bases map to TRBD2. Germline CDR1 is SGHVS and CDR2 is FQNEAQ. CDR3 length: 17 amino acids. The trim removed 0 bases at V and 2 bases at J, leaving 8 bases unmatched. The full variable domain, its missing parts supplied by reference TRBV7-8 and TRBJ2-3, is GAGVSQSPRYKVAKRGQDVALRCDPISGHVSLFWYQQALGQGPEFLTYFQNEAQLDKSGLPSDRFFAERPEGSVSTLKIQRTQQEDSAVYLCASSLASGGRYTDTQYFGPGTRLTVL.